This T cell receptor (beta chain) stems from a study of technical replicates of blood from a handful of donors (dated 2017 in TCRdb). Receptor libraries were prepared by the immunoSEQ multiplex PCR assay. The immuneACCESS repertoire file appears here via TCRdb, limited to in-frame rearrangements. These files lack a portion of the clones; in checked studies, under half of the deficit traces to unresolved V genes, and the cause of the others is not known. Recorded for this sample are 87,000 or so clones; roughly 94% of them occurred a single time. The ten largest clones represent around 0.3% of the sample. With respect to this clone: Which antigen it targets is not known. Base qualities are missing; no much larger clone stands one base away.

Sequenced material: T cells isolated from PBMCs. The receptor was isolated from a human donor in good health.

This receptor has the CDR3 CASSMRGKYQETQYF. The nucleotide sequence is TGTGCCAGTAGTATGAGAGGGAAGTACCAAGAGACCCAGTACTTC. The chain was built from TRBV19 and TRBJ2-5; the best D guess is TRBD2, with 5 bases matching. Reading from cysteine to phenylalanine, the CDR3 counts 15 amino acids. CDR3 DNA is the only sequence kept; it has 45 bases, read in frame from the first base. V is pared back by 3 bases and J by 0 bases, with 11 bases lying between the germline termini. Based on the germline V gene (reference sequence), the CDR1 and CDR2 sequences are LNHDA and SQIVND.